This is a list of T cell receptor beta chains from one sample in a study of blood T cell repertoires in COVID-19. The table came from immunoSEQ multiplex PCR; TCRdb's copy has only in-frame clones and leaves some out. The sample has approximately 140,000 clones, approximately 80% seen once. The specimen sequenced was peripheral blood. The receptors shown here come from a man aged 50-60 years with acute or convalescent COVID-19. Each CDR3 is given without its conserved first and last residue. Fields, in order: D gene, J gene, V gene, CDR3 protein. A D gene is named only where the DNA matches it firmly.

- TRBJ2-2 TRBV9 ASSVATATGELF
TRBD2 TRBJ2-2 TRBV4-1 ASSQDCIWGLAYTGELF
TRBD1 TRBJ2-7 TRBV5-8 ASAITGTAYEQY
- TRBJ1-1 TRBV20-1 SARSQSEAF
TRBD2 TRBJ2-5 TRBV5-1 ASSDVTGGPETQY
TRBD2 TRBJ2-3 TRBV9 ASSVGSLAGADTQY
- TRBJ1-1 TRBV11-2 ASSLEVIGTEAF
- TRBJ2-5 TRBV11-2 ASSLKGGETQY
- TRBJ2-3 TRBV10-1 ASSALIGTDTQY
TRBD1 TRBJ1-2 TRBV5-6 ASSSEGQGAQNYGYT